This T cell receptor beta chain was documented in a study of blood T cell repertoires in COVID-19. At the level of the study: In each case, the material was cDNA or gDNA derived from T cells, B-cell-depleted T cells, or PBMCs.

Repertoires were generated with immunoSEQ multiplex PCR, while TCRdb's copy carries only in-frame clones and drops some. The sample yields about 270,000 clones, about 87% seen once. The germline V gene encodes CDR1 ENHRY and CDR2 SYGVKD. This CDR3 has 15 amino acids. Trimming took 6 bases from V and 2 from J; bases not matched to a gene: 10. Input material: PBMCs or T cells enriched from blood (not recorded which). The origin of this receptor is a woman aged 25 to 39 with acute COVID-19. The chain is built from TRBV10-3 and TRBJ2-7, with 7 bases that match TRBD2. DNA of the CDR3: TGTGCCATCAGGGCCTATGGGGGGGTGGCCTACGAGCAGTACTTC. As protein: CAIRAYGGVAYEQYF.